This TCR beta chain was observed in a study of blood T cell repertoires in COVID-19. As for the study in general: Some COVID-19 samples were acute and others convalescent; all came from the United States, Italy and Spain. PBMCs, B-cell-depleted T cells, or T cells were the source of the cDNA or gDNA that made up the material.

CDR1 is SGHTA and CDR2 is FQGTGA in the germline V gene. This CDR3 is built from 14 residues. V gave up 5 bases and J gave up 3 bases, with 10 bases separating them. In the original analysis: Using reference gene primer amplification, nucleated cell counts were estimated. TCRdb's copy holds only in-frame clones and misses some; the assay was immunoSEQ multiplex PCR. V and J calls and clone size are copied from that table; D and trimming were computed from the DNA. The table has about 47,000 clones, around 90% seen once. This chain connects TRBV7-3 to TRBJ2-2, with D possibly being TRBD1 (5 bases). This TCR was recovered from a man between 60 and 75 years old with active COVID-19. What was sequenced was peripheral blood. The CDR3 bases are TGTGCCAGCAGCCCCTCCAGGGACACCGGGGAGCTGTTTTTT. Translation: CASSPSRDTGELFF.